The sequence of this TCR beta chain was determined in a study of blood T cell repertoires in COVID-19. The V segment lost 1 base and the J segment 8 bases; nucleotides outside the gene matches: 6. This CDR3 contains 14 residues. The germline V gene has CDR1 SGHTA and CDR2 FQGNSA. Participants were aged about 18 to 95 years, lived in roughly 25 US areas, and enrolled virtually. Clones were sequenced by immunoSEQ multiplex PCR, and TCRdb holds only the in-frame ones, with some missing. Of about 210,000 clones in the sample, approximately 86% were seen once. Specimen: PBMCs or T cells enriched from blood (not recorded which). The gene calls are TRBV7-2 and TRBJ1-2, with TRBD1 matching 8 bases. The receptor comes from a woman aged 35 to 49 with acute COVID-19. In DNA form, the CDR3 reads TGTGCCAGCAGCTTAGAGACAGGGGTATTAGGCTACACCTTC. It encodes CASSLETGVLGYTF. The whole variable domain, filled in from reference TRBV7-2 and TRBJ1-2, reads GAGVSQSPSNKVTEKGKDVELRCDPISGHTALYWYRQSLGQGLEFLIYFQGNSAPDKSGLPSDRFSAERTGGSVSTLTIQRTQQEDSAVYLCASSLETGVLGYTFGSGTRLTVV.